This TCR beta chain was sequenced during a study of identical twins. Study-wide findings and caveats: Analyses based on zero insertions could be partly confounded by invariant MAIT and iNKT cells. Memory repertoires lacked the insertion deficit that abundant cord blood beta clonotypes showed.

V was clipped by 2 bases and J by 0 bases; unmatched bases: 7. This CDR3 region has 15 residues. Germline lookup yields CDR1 DFQATT and CDR2 SNEGSKA (reference sequence). MiXCR was run by TCRdb on the 5' RACE reads, yielding one entry per CDR3 protein. The sample consists of about 1.7 million distinct CDR3 sequences, less than 35% of them appearing once. There are a few counts of this clonotype. Antigen specificity is unknown. Sequencing was performed on cord blood. The rearrangement uses TRBV20-1 and TRBJ2-7; 7 bases are a match to TRBD2. The receptor's source is a newborn girl in good health. The CDR3 bases are TGCAGTGCTAGACGGGGGGACGGCTACTCCTACGAGCAGTACTTC. Amino acid sequence: CSARRGDGYSYEQYF.